The TCR beta chain described here comes from a study of cytomegalovirus exposure and HLA in healthy donors. In the PCR, 60 Vbeta and 13 Jbeta primers were used. Measured with immunoSEQ multiplex PCR; TCRdb has only the in-frame clones, and not every one. The data show about 150,000 clones, with about 80% seen just once and roughly 1.6% held by the top ten. V was clipped by 0 bases and J by 6 bases, with 12 bases between them. The CDR3 loop spans 14 amino acids. CDR1 is SGDLS, CDR2 YYNGEE, per germline. The sequence was collected from a middle-aged man in good health and CMV-seronegative. The chain carries TRBV9 and TRBJ2-5, with D possibly being TRBD1 (6 bases). The sequenced sample consisted of PBMCs. The CDR3 DNA reads TGTGCCAGCAGCGTAGACAGGGAATGGAAGACCCAGTACTTC. As protein: CASSVDREWKTQYF.